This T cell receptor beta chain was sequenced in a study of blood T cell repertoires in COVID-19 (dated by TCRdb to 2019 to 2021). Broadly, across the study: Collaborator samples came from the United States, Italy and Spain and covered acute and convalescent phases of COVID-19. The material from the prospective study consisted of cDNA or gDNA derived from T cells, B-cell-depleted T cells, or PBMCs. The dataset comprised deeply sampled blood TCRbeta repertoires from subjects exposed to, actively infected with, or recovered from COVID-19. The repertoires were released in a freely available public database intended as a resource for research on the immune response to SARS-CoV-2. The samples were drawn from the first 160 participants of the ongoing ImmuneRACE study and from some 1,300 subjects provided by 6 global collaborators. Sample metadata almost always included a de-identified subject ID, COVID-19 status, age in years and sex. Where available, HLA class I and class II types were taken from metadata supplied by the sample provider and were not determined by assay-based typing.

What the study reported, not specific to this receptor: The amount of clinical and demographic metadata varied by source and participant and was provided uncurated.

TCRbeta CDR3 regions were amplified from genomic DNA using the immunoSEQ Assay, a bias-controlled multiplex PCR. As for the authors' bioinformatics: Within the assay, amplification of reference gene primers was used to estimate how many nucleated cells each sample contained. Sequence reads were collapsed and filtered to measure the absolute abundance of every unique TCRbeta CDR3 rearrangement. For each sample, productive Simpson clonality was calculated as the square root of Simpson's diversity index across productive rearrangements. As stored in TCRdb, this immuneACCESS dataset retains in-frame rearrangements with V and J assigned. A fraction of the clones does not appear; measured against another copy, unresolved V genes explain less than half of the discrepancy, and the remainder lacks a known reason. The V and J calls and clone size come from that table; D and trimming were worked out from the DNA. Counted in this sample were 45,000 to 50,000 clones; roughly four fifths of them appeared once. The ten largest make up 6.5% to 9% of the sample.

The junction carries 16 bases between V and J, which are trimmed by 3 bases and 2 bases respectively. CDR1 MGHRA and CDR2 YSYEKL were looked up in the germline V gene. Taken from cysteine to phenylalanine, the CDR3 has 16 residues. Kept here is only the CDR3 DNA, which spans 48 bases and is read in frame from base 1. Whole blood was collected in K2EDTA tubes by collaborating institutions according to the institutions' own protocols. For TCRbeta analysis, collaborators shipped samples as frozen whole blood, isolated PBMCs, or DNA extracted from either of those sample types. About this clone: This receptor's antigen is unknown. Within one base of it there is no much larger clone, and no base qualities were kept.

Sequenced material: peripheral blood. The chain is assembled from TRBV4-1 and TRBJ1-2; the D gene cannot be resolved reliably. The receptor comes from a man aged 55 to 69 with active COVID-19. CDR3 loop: CASSQTPTTPNYGYTF. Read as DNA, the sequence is TGCGCCAGCAGCCAGACACCGACGACCCCCAACTATGGCTACACCTTC.